This T cell receptor (beta chain) is from a study of T-cell memory formation after mild COVID-19. At the level of the study: TCR clusters showed largely donor specificity.

CDR3 length equals 12 residues. CDR1 is KGHSH and CDR2 is LQKENI in the germline V gene. The V gene lost 8 bases and the J gene lost 6 bases, with 12 bases spanning the gap. Constant-segment-primed 5'RACE gave TCR alpha and TCR beta cDNA libraries with sample barcodes and UMIs. TCRdb re-analysed the 5' RACE reads in MiXCR, keeping a single row per CDR3 protein. Of under 650,000 distinct CDR3 sequences in the sample, more than 15% were seen once. Comments on this clonotype: Its antigen is undetermined.

Study outcomes and limitations: Mostly located in CM and EM were contracting CD4+ clones, with contracting CD8+ clones located in EMRA.

The rearrangement uses TRBV18 and TRBJ2-3; tentative D call: TRBD2 (6 bases). This clonotype was sampled from an adult woman who had mild COVID-19 (a few samples of this study predate the infection). Cell type and time point are not known. Source material: PBMCs or a T cell subset sorted from them (not recorded which). The CDR3 loop reads CASRLGGDTQYF. The CDR3, as DNA: TGTGCCAGCCGACTCGGAGGGGATACGCAGTATTTT.